This TCR beta chain is drawn from a study of T-cell reconstitution after alpha-beta-depleted transplantation in children. During its preparation, the TCRbeta library received unique molecular identifiers. TCRdb ran MiXCR on the PCR reads and lists one entry per CDR3 protein. The profile shows 55,000 to 65,000 distinct CDR3 sequences, 44% of them singletons. This CDR3 comprises 19 residues. V shed 7 bases, J shed 4 bases, and the junction held 19 bases outside the gene matches. Germline CDR1 reads KGHDR; CDR2 reads SFDVKD. This sequence originates from a male patient aged 10-17 years who had a stem cell transplant for acute lymphoblastic leukemia, so the T cells may come from the graft donor. Specimen: PBMCs, mostly from graft donor cells, collected 360 days after TCRalphabeta/CD19-depleted stem cell transplant. This sequence joins TRBV24-1 and TRBJ2-1; 9 bases fit TRBD2. CDR3 sequence (DNA): TGTGCCACCAGGGCCATGGTAGCGGGAGATCCCGATCGATACAATGAGCAGTTCTTC. This codes for CATRAMVAGDPDRYNEQFF.